Sequencing of this T cell receptor beta chain was carried out in a study of T-cell memory formation after mild COVID-19. Only a few counts were recorded for this clonotype. Its antigen is undetermined. TCRdb processed the 5' RACE reads anew with MiXCR; each CDR3 protein has one entry. This sample yields 200,000 to 300,000 distinct CDR3 sequences, of which roughly 10% are seen a single time; 20% to 25% belongs to the top ten. CDR1 MNHEY and CDR2 SMNVEV come from the germline V gene (reference sequence). The CDR3 totals 17 residues. J lost 5 bases, V lost 2 bases, and 6 bases had no gene match. Broader study findings: The appearance of some responding clones in pre-infection memory suggested that cross-reactive memory joined. CM and EM subsets held most contracting CD4+ clones; EMRA held CD8+ ones.

V gene TRBV27 combines with J gene TRBJ2-5; 15 bases line up with TRBD2. Material for sequencing was PBMCs or a T cell subset sorted from them (not recorded which). This TCR was recovered from a young man who had mild COVID-19 (a few samples of this study predate the infection). Cell type and time point are not known. CDR3 nucleotide sequence: TGTGCCAGCAGTTTAGGACTAGCGGGGGGGCGATCGGAGACCCAGTACTTC. It translates to CASSLGLAGGRSETQYF.